This TCR beta chain stems from a study of tumor-infiltrating lymphocytes in primary liver carcinoma. With 3 bases clipped from V and 0 bases from J, the junction kept 13 bases outside the gene matches. This CDR3 has 19 amino acids. Looked up from germline, CDR1 is SGHDN and CDR2 is FVKESK. Germline DNA was also extracted, and blood RNA was taken from unsorted whole blood. With around 520 ng total RNA as template and a constant-region primer, TCR beta cDNA was made. It was through three nested multiplex PCR rounds of slightly modified ARM-PCR that TCR beta libraries arose. TRBV1-TRBV30 forward primers paired with a C-beta reverse primer drove the first two PCR rounds, about 10 cycles each. TCRdb reprocessed the multiplex PCR reads via MiXCR and lists one record per CDR3 protein. Here the sample spans 300,000 to 350,000 distinct CDR3 sequences, approximately 64% being singletons.

The sequencing input was peripheral blood. The TCR comes from a man between 35 and 55 years old with primary liver carcinoma and hepatitis B virus infection. The V gene is TRBV14, the J gene TRBJ2-7, with 11 bases identical to TRBD2. CDR3 region: CASSHDQEGLADSSYEQYF. The CDR3 DNA sequence: TGTGCCAGCAGCCATGATCAGGAGGGACTAGCGGACAGCTCCTACGAGCAGTACTTC. The full variable domain, its missing parts supplied by reference TRBV14 and TRBJ2-7, is EAGVTQFPSHSVIEKGQTVTLRCDPISGHDNLYWYRRVMGKEIKFLLHFVKESKQDESGMPNNRFLAERTGGTYSTLKVQPAELEDSGVYFCASSHDQEGLADSSYEQYFGPGTRLTVT.